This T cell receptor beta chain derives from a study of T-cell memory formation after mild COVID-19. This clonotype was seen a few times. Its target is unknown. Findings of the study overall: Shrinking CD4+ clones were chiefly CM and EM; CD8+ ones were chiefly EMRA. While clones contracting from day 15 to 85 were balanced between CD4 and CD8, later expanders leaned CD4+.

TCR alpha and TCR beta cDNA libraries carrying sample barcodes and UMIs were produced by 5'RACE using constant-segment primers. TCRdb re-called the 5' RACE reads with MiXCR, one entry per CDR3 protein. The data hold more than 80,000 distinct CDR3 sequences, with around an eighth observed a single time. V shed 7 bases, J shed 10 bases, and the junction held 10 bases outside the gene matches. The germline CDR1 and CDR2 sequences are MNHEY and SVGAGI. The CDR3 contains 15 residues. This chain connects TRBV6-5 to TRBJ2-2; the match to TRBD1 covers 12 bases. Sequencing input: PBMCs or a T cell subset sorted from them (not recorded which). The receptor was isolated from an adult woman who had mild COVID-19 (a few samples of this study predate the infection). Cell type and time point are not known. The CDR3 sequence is CASTKRDRGREELFF. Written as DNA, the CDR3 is TGTGCCAGCACCAAGAGGGACAGGGGGCGAGAGGAGCTGTTTTTT.